This T cell receptor beta chain was sequenced for a study of shared clonotypes between healthy human individuals. The study's findings and limits: It was only blood that was sampled, and tissue repertoires likely differ.

Authors' data handling: For the immunoSEQ data, sequences were junction-only without quality scores, so filtering differed. The protocol was immunoSEQ multiplex PCR, while the TCRdb copy is restricted to in-frame clones and leaves out a portion. From that table come the V and J calls and clone size; the DNA was used to work out D and trimming. The sample has some 1 million clones, more than 65% seen once. This clone was found a few times. Its cognate antigen is unknown. Among the donors, all were Caucasian adults who lived in Nashville, Tennessee. Subsets obtained from CD4+ cells comprised CD45RA+ naive and CD45RA-negative memory cells. Trimming pared 1 base from V and 4 bases from J, leaving 4 bases between. The germline CDR1 and CDR2 sequences are GTSNPN and SVGIG (reference sequence). This CDR3 is built from 11 residues.

V and J are TRBV30 and TRBJ1-2, with D uncertain. Sequences were obtained from memory CD4+ T cells sorted from blood. The subset was: CD45RA-negative fraction. The TCR was taken from a man aged 18 to 35 in good health. CDR3 coding DNA: TGTGCCTGGAGTGCCGTCTATGGCTACACCTTC. Encoded protein: CAWSAVYGYTF.